This TCR beta chain was observed in a study of regulatory T cells in long-lasting Graves disease. Study results and caveats: Sharing of public clonotypes was greater in persistent patients (roughly 2,900) than in new patients (around 880). Peripheral blood alone, not thyroid tissue, underwent study.

CDR1 is DFQATT, CDR2 SNEGSKA, per germline (reference sequence). V was clipped by 1 base and J by 11 bases, with 12 bases between them. The CDR3 totals 12 residues. Time point indicated: newly diagnosed GD, antithyroid drugs for less than 3 months. RNA from PBMCs was the source of the TCR library. A word on this clonotype: Its target is unknown.

The TCR beta library used iRepertoire HTBI primers with Arm-PCR amplification of CDR3. TCRdb re-called the multiplex PCR reads through MiXCR, storing one row per CDR3 protein. The sample carries 580,000 or so distinct CDR3 sequences, 15% to 20% recorded once. These data also formed part of another study, on T cells in Graves' hyperthyroidism and ophthalmopathy.

This sequence originates from a man aged 18 to 29 with Graves disease. This specimen was peripheral blood mononuclear cells (PBMCs), taken at new diagnosis, from a patient treated with antithyroid drugs. The V call is TRBV20-1, the J call TRBJ1-5; D gene uncertain. The chain's CDR3 is CSARGPSKAQHF. The CDR3 bases are TGCAGTGCTAGAGGTCCCAGCAAGGCCCAGCATTTT.